This T cell receptor (beta chain) was obtained from a study of CD8 T cells in cerebrospinal fluid in Alzheimer's disease (dated by TCRdb to 2018 to 2020). With respect to the entire study: The study used two single-cell methods, plate-based nested PCR sequencing and droplet-based sequencing, to evaluate clonal expansion of CSF T cells. A total of under 25 samples were covered by the CSF gene-expression analysis, which included Parkinson's disease patients. This study tested whether clonally expanded T cells could be found in cerebrospinal fluid from healthy elderly individuals and from patients with neurodegenerative disease. The droplet-based CSF comparison of patients and controls included roughly 10 healthy controls (10,876 cells) and roughly 10 patients with MCI or Alzheimer's disease (just over 10,000 cells).

In the germline V gene, CDR1 corresponds to LGHNA and CDR2 to YNFKEQ. Including the terminal cysteine and phenylalanine, the CDR3 comprises 16 residues. No DNA sequence is on record. This clonotype is medium-sized (0.01 to 0.1%) as judged by frequency; no count is noted. Its specific antigen is unknown. Receptors were amplified or captured by 10x single-cell sequencing. 10X Genomics single-cell V(D)J and 5' gene-expression libraries were used to profile CSF cells. An Illumina NextSeq550 was used to sequence the CSF single-cell TCR libraries. The source study handled its data this way. V(D)J reads were aligned to the vdj-GRCh38 alts ensemble 2.0.0 reference and processed with the Cell Ranger vdj pipeline. Cell barcodes sharing the same set of productive CDR3 nucleotide sequences were defined as clonotypes. To link clonality with transcriptional profiles, clonotype information was incorporated into Seurat v3.0 gene-expression metadata. Any CSF cell with more than 1,800 genes, more than 7,500 UMIs or more than 10% mitochondrial reads was excluded. To find TCRs with known antigen specificity, CDR3-beta sequences were matched against VDJdb. The network analysis of clone sharing was performed with the R package qgraph and was limited to TCRs that had complete alpha and beta chains. The reads, reprocessed by TCRdb, yield one row per CDR3 protein sequence and no DNA. Clone size and V and J calls follow TCRdb, not the original study. The table kept for this sample lists hundreds of distinct CDR3 sequences. The ten largest clonotypes hold less than 15% of the sample.

General findings and caveats noted by the study authors: In patients with MCI or Alzheimer's disease, the biggest CSF clone accounted for a larger percentage of TCRs than in controls. When data were pooled, 4 of 6 Alzheimer's patients but only 1 of 10 healthy subjects had a highly expanded clone, defined as at least 3% of TCRs. Only samples with detectable clones went into the overall clonality comparison: about eleven healthy, 5 MCI, 5 AD, and 6 PD. Finding EBV-specific TCRs in CSF, the authors cautioned, does not establish a causal link between EBV and Alzheimer's disease. The EBV-specific clones were neither the most highly expanded clones nor enriched among patients.

Patients with Parkinson's disease were included as a neurodegenerative disease comparison group, since earlier reports had described antigen-specific T cells in the blood of Parkinson's disease patients. All participants were free of acute infectious disease and in good physical condition. Biomarkers including neurofilament, amyloid-beta and tau were used to confirm neurodegeneration in the patients. Live CSF cells for droplet-based sequencing were sorted with a live/dead marker. CSF was obtained by lumbar puncture, and immune cells were pelleted by centrifugation at 300g. Each CSF sample was checked for red blood cells, and any sample showing blood contamination was excluded. CSF cells were cryopreserved by placing the cells in freezing medium, freezing the cells overnight at -80 degrees C, and then storing the cells in liquid nitrogen. CSF samples were stored for less than seven months before analysis.

Recombination connected TRBV4-2 to TRBJ1-3. This TCR was sampled from a human donor with Parkinson's disease. The sequencing input was cerebrospinal fluid. The CDR3 reads CASSQATGDSGNTIYF.